This note documents a single TCR beta chain sequence. Its antigen is unidentified. Thyroid ultrasound, orbital computed tomography, clinical symptoms, and serum thyroxine and TRAb underpinned diagnoses. Source material for PBMCs was roughly 10 ml fresh peripheral blood. The data originate from a study of T cells in Graves' hyperthyroidism and ophthalmopathy. Study-wide results and limits: Blood also held most thyroid clonotypes expanded beyond 0.001.

This CDR3 has 13 amino acids. Germline loops: CDR1 MDHEN, CDR2 SYDVKM. The V end was cut by 2 bases, the J end by 5 bases, with 9 bases between. The investigators amplified TCR beta CDR3 regions from RNA transcripts. TCR CDR3 underwent first-round RT-PCR with the HTBI primer set. TCRdb processed the multiplex PCR reads anew with MiXCR; each CDR3 protein has one entry. Here the sample spans some 370,000 distinct CDR3 sequences, about 15% being singletons. The sequence came from a young woman with Graves' hyperthyroidism that later progressed to Graves' ophthalmopathy. Sequenced material: blood. This sequence joins TRBV28 and TRBJ1-1; D remains unclear. As DNA, the CDR3 is TGTGCCAGCAGTTTAAGCGGTTTAACTGAAGCTTTCTTT. As protein: CASSLSGLTEAFF.